This T cell receptor beta chain comes out of a study of cytomegalovirus exposure and HLA in healthy donors. The PCR was carried out with 60 Vbeta primers and 13 Jbeta primers. Repertoires were generated with immunoSEQ multiplex PCR, while TCRdb's copy carries only in-frame clones and drops some. The table shows more than 65,000 clones, with about 68% occurring only once. The junction had 7 bases not matched to a gene; V was cut back by 2 bases and J by 6 bases. Germline V CDR1 and CDR2: SGHVS, FNYEAQ. The CDR3 sequence is 15 residues long. The sequenced sample was PBMCs. The rearrangement uses TRBV7-6 and TRBJ2-1; TRBD1 agrees at 7 bases. The receptor was isolated from a woman aged 45 to 65 in good health and CMV-seropositive. Here the CDR3 reads CASSLYQGDPNEQFF. For the CDR3, the DNA is TGTGCCAGCAGCTTATATCAGGGGGACCCCAATGAGCAGTTCTTC.